These 5 T cell receptor beta chains were sequenced from one sample in a study of T cell changes during pregnancy in multiple sclerosis. Generated by immunoSEQ multiplex PCR, the TCRdb table keeps only in-frame clones and is missing some. Here the sample spans fewer than 40,000 clones, 75% to 95% being singletons. The sample was CD8+ T cells from peripheral blood mononuclear cells, taken after pregnancy. Receptors originate from a female donor with multiple sclerosis, enrolled in a pregnancy study.

The chain carries TRBV19 and TRBJ2-3; the match to TRBD2 covers 8 bases. Looked up from germline, CDR1 is LNHDA and CDR2 is SQIVND (reference sequence). Germline trimming cut 5 bases from V and 2 bases from J; bases unmatched to any gene: 9. This CDR3 has 16 residues. The CDR3 region is CASSSKRGTNTDTQYF. DNA for the CDR3: TGTGCCAGTAGTTCGAAGCGGGGGACAAACACAGATACGCAGTATTTT.

The chain joins TRBV9 to TRBJ2-1, with 7 bases identical to TRBD2. The CDR3 is 15 residues long. Germline lookup yields CDR1 SGDLS and CDR2 YYNGEE. Trimming removed 1 base from V and 8 bases from J; junction bases left unmatched: 9. CDR3 DNA: TGTGCCAGCAGCGTACGGGACTACCCCATGGATGAGCAGTTCTTC. This encodes CASSVRDYPMDEQFF.

The gene calls are TRBV27 and TRBJ1-4; 7 bases are a match to TRBD1. The junction had 11 bases not matched to a gene; V was cut back by 5 bases and J by 8 bases. Germline V gives CDR1 MNHEY, CDR2 SMNVEV (reference sequence). This CDR3 has 15 residues. The CDR3 DNA follows: TGTGCCAGCAGTCAGCTACAGGGGACTTGGGAAAAACTGTTTTTT. Its protein is CASSQLQGTWEKLFF.

This clone has a handful of counts. The chain has TRBV15 and TRBJ2-6; D unresolved. CDR3 length: 16 residues. The germline V gene has CDR1 LNHNV and CDR2 YYDKDF (reference sequence). The V end lost 3 bases, the J end lost 2 bases, and 11 bases lay between the germline ends. CDR3 sequence reads: CATSSTYGAGANVLTF. CDR3 DNA: TGTGCCACCAGCAGCACCTACGGAGCTGGGGCCAACGTCCTGACTTTC.

The V and J genes are TRBV9 and TRBJ2-3; TRBD2 is a possible D gene (6 bases). V lost 2 bases and J lost 2, with 12 bases in between. This CDR3 contains 15 residues. Germline-derived CDR1 and CDR2 are SGDLS and YYNGEE. CDR3 residues: CASSVGGRSTDTQYF. Written as DNA, the CDR3 is TGTGCCAGCAGCGTCGGAGGGCGATCCACAGATACGCAGTATTTT. The variable domain in full, with the rest retrieved from reference TRBV9 and TRBJ2-3, is DSGVTQTPKHLITATGQRVTLRCSPRSGDLSVYWYQQSLDQGLQFLIQYYNGEERAKGNILERFSAQQFPDLHSELNLSSLELGDSALYFCASSVGGRSTDTQYFGPGTRLTVL.